Sequencing of this TCR beta chain was carried out in a study of T cell repertoires in cytomegalovirus infection. Overall study context: Public signatures in TCR beta pointed to CMV infection and matching HLA type.

This clonotype came up many times. TCRdb re-called the reads with MiXCR, one entry per CDR3 protein. This sample has hundreds of thousands of distinct CDR3 sequences; 15% to 20% occur once, and the top ten carry approximately 12%. The sequenced sample consisted of PBMCs. This clonotype was obtained from a human donor in good health (CMV status not recorded). Some clones in this sample may be carry-over from other donors' samples.

The CDR3 reads CASSSGQTGRDEQYF. The DNA of the CDR3 is TGTGCCAGCAGTTCCGGACAGACAGGGCGCGACGAGCAGTACTTC. The chain couples TRBV27 to TRBJ2-7, with 7 bases fitting TRBD1. Trimming at V came to 4 bases and at J to 5 bases, leaving 11 bases not matched to a gene. The germline CDR1 and CDR2 sequences are MNHEY and SMNVEV (reference sequence). The CDR3 spans 15 residues.